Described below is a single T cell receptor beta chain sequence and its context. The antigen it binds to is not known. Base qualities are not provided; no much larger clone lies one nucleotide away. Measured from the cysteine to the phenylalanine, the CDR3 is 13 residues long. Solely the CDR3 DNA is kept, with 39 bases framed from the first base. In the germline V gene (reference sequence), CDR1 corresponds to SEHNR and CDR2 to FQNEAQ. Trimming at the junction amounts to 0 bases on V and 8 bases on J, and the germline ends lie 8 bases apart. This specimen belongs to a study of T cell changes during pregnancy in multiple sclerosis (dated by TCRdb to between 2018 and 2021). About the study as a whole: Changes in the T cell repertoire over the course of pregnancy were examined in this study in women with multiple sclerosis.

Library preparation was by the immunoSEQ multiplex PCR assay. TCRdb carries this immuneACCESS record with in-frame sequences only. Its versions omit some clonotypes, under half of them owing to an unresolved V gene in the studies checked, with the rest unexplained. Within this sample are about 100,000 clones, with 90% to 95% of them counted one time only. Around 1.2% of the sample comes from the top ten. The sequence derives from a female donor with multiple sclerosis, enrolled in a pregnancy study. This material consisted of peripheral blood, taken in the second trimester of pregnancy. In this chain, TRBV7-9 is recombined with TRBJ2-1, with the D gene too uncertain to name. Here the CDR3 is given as CASSLALSYEQFF. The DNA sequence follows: TGTGCCAGCAGCTTAGCCCTGAGCTATGAGCAGTTCTTC.